One T cell receptor beta chain is described in this entry. The CDR3 is made up of 17 amino acids. From germline, CDR1 is LGHNA and CDR2 YSLEER. V shed 1 base, J shed 0 bases, and the junction held 6 bases outside the gene matches. TCRdb's table, derived via immunoSEQ multiplex PCR, lists solely in-frame clones and lacks some. The sample lists about 170,000 clones, 85% to 90% seen once, with around 2% in the top ten. This specimen belongs to a study of blood T cell repertoires in COVID-19. This chain links TRBV4-3 with TRBJ2-1, with TRBD1 identical over 7 bases. The TCR originated in a man aged 50 to 59 who had recovered from COVID-19. Sequenced: peripheral blood. The chain's CDR3 is CASSQGPTGSSYNEQFF. As DNA, the CDR3 is TGCGCCAGCAGCCAAGGCCCGACAGGGTCCTCCTACAATGAGCAGTTCTTC.